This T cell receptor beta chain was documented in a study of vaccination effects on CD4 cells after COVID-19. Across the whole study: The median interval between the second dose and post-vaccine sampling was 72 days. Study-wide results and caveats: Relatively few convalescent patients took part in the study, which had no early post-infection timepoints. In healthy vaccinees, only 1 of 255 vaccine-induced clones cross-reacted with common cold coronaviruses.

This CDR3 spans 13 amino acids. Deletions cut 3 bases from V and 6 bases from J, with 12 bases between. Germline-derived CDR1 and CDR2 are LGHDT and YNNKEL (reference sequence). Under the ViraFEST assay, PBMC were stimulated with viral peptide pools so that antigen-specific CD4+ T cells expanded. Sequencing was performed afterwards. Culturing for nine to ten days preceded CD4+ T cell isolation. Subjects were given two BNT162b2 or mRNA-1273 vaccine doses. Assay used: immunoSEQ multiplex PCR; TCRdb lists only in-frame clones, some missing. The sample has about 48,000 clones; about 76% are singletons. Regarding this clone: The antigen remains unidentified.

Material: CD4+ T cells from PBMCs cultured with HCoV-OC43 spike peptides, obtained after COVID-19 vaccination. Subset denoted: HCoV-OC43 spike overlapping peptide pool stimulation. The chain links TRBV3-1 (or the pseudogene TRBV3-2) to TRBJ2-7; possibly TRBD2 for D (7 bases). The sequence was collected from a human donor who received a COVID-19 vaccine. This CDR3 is CASSHKGGFEQYF. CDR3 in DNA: TGTGCCAGCAGCCACAAGGGGGGGTTCGAGCAGTACTTC.